This T cell receptor (beta chain) stems from a study of blood T cell repertoires in COVID-19. Looking at the study overall: Italy, Spain and the United States were the sources of the convalescent and acute COVID-19 samples. Sources were T cells, B-cell-depleted T cells, or PBMCs; the material itself was cDNA or gDNA.

Original handling: Reference gene primer amplification gave nucleated cell count estimates. TCRdb keeps only in-frame clones here, not all; method: immunoSEQ multiplex PCR. That table furnishes V, J and clone size, whereas the DNA furnished D and trimming. The table includes about 150,000 clones, under 80% detected once. Germline CDR1 reads SQVTM; CDR2 reads ANQGSEA. The CDR3 is made up of 15 amino acids. V shed 6 bases and J shed 3 bases, with 20 bases lying between them. What was sequenced was peripheral blood. This receptor was identified in a man between 60 and 70 years old with acute or convalescent COVID-19. The J gene is TRBJ1-2, the V gene TRBV29-1, with D tentatively TRBD1 (6 bases). The DNA for the CDR3 is TGCAGCGTCGAGAGTTTTGGGAGGGGGTACTATGGCTACACCTTC. This sequence encodes CSVESFGRGYYGYTF.